The 3 T cell receptor beta chains below come from one sample, sequenced in a study of T-cell reconstitution after alpha-beta-depleted transplantation in children. Preparation of the TCRbeta library was carried out with unique molecular identifiers. MiXCR was run by TCRdb on the PCR reads, yielding one entry per CDR3 protein. Seen here are some 200,000 distinct CDR3 sequences, roughly 6.3% observed once, and the top ten hold 4.5%. The source material was PBMCs, sampled before TCRalphabeta/CD19-depleted stem cell transplant. These receptors were collected from a girl less than two years old with combined immunodeficiency, due to receive a stem cell transplant.

This clonotype was picked up many times. The V call is TRBV29-1, the J call TRBJ2-7, with TRBD1 matching over 8 bases. The ends lost 6 bases at V and 5 bases at J; junction bases unmatched: 3. The CDR3 has 11 amino acids. CDR1 is SQVTM, CDR2 ANQGSEA, per germline. CDR3 DNA sequence: TGCAGCGTCGGACAGGGCAACGAGCAGTACTTC. It specifies CSVGQGNEQYF.

This clonotype was detected a few times. The chain carries TRBV28 and TRBJ1-2; 9 bases map to TRBD1. The V gene end was trimmed by 5 bases and the J gene end by 3 bases; junction bases not matched to a gene: 13. The CDR3 extends over 17 amino acids. The germline V gene encodes CDR1 MDHEN and CDR2 SYDVKM. The CDR3 is CASSPGQGRVPYYGYTF. The CDR3 nucleotides are TGTGCCAGCAGTCCGGGACAGGGTAGAGTTCCTTACTATGGCTACACCTTC.

For this clonotype: A much bigger clone sits one base away, suggesting this may be a read error. The chain carries TRBV30 and TRBJ2-1, with D perhaps matching TRBD2 (7 bases). This CDR3 comprises 17 residues. Germline values: CDR1 GTSNPN, CDR2 SVGIG (reference sequence). The CDR3 region has the DNA TGTGCCTGGAGTGTAGGTAGGCGGGGGCCGTCCTACAATGAGCGGTTCTTC. Residues: CAWSVGRRGPSYNERFF.